This record concerns one T cell receptor (beta chain) sequence. The sample comes from a study of blood T cell repertoires in COVID-19. Study details: From the United States, Italy and Spain came samples of acute and convalescent COVID-19. Sources were T cells, B-cell-depleted T cells, or PBMCs; the material itself was cDNA or gDNA.

Original analysis: Reference gene primers were amplified, and this amplification served to estimate nucleated cell counts. Some clones are missing from TCRdb's copy, which holds only in-frame ones; the method was immunoSEQ multiplex PCR. D and trimming come from the DNA, and the V and J calls and clone size come from that table. There are about 140,000 clones in the sample; approximately 82% occur only once, and roughly 1.5% lies in the top ten. Germline CDR1 LGHDT, CDR2 YNNKEL (reference sequence). Trimming removed 1 base from V and 10 bases from J; junction bases left unmatched: 9. The CDR3 consists of 14 residues.

The specimen was peripheral blood. The chain links TRBV3-1 (or the pseudogene TRBV3-2) to TRBJ1-1, with TRBD1 matching 7 bases. The sequence was obtained from a human donor in a cohort sampled during active COVID-19. The CDR3, as DNA: TGTGCCAGCAGCCAAGGAGAGGACAGGTATGGAGCTTTCTTT. Translation: CASSQGEDRYGAFF.